This TCR beta chain was found in a study of cytomegalovirus exposure and HLA in healthy donors. Primers included in the PCR were 60 Vbeta and 13 Jbeta primers. The assay was immunoSEQ multiplex PCR, and TCRdb's table has in-frame clones only and misses some. The sample includes about 160,000 clones, over 70% of them seen just once. Trimming removed 6 bases from V and 7 bases from J, with 12 bases in between. The CDR3 is made up of 12 amino acids. Germline-derived CDR1 and CDR2 are MNHEY and SMNVEV (reference sequence). Study-wide results and limits: Presence/absence analyses rested on an assumption that sequencing depth was roughly uniform across donors. Most subjects had HLA-A and HLA-B alleles reportedly predicted accurately by TCR beta sequences. Upon later analysis, HLA-associated TCR beta chains proved more clonally expanded than other, equally common chains. Cytomegalovirus-associated status was assigned to roughly 160 TCR beta chains.

As regards this clone: Its specificity is not known.

Sequenced input: PBMCs. The genes are TRBV27 and TRBJ2-5; D is unresolved. This receptor was taken from a woman younger than 45 in good health and CMV-seronegative. CDR3 nucleotides: TGTGCCAGCAGGTCCCTCGGCGGGACCCAGTACTTC. Translation gives CASRSLGGTQYF.